The present T cell receptor (beta chain) was sequenced within a study of beta chain features in type 1 diabetes listed by TCRdb under 2018. Notes on the research overall: Patients and healthy donors did not differ in mean age, gender distribution, total cell number or subset yield. A total of 85 million to 140 million sorted cells were examined across all samples, and a strong correlation was observed between cell number per subset and RNA yield. The study compared the TCRB repertoires of sorted circulating CD4+ T cell subsets in recently diagnosed type 1 diabetes patients with those in matched healthy donors. Regulatory and stem cell-like memory subsets were isolated from only 8 patients and 8 healthy donors, whereas naive and central memory subsets came from all 30 or so donors.

The V end gives up 0 bases and the J end 4 bases, leaving 5 bases in the junction not matched to a gene. The cysteine opens and the phenylalanine closes a CDR3 of 15 amino acids. This entry keeps only the CDR3 DNA: 45 bases, framed from base 1. The germline V gene sets CDR1 to SGHRS and CDR2 to YFSETQ. For this clone: The target of this receptor is not known. Nothing much larger sits one base from this clone, and base qualities are not available.

What the research found in general, with its limitations: PCR might favor shorter templates, but patient and control samples were amplified and corrected together, so any skew would affect both groups equally. Because the HLA sub-analyses included only small numbers of individuals, any influence of HLA type on TCRB rearrangement was left unresolved. Because cDNA was sequenced instead of genomic DNA, activated cells with high expression could be over-represented, although the groups did not differ in activation or CD3 levels. Naive, central memory and regulatory TCRB repertoires appeared to be more similar among patients than among healthy donors. At VDJ recombination sites, patients with type 1 diabetes made fewer insertions and deleted more nucleotides, a pattern implying thymic rearrangement abnormalities. Type 1 diabetes patients showed a moderate but significant shortening of TCRB CDR3 length in all four CD4+ subsets.

From each donor, a single peripheral blood sample of roughly 0.11 L on average was drawn into heparinised tubes. Naive, central memory, regulatory and stem cell-like memory CD4+ T cells were sorted on a BD FACSAria II using a panel including CD45RO, CCR7, CD25, CD127, CD95 and CD27. Purity was above 95% for every sorted population. PBMCs were separated immediately by Lymphoprep density gradient centrifugation and were stained directly, without being cultured. So that batch effects would be minimized, each experiment stained and sorted samples in pairs, pairing one healthy donor with one patient. All of the isolated RNA was reverse transcribed with the High Capacity cDNA Reverse Transcription Kit, so expressed TCRB transcripts were sequenced. Deep immunoSEQ sequencing was performed on naive, central memory and regulatory T cell samples, with an average of around 3.4 million total reads per sample. Sorted cells were lysed in RLT buffer, and RNA was extracted using DNase-treated RNeasy Micro or Mini kits according to cell number. To prevent cross-contamination, each cell subset was processed individually, whereas patient and healthy donor samples were processed jointly. TCRB sequences were amplified from cDNA with the immunoSEQ multiplex PCR, producing 87-bp fragments spanning the CDR3 region. The amplicons were sequenced using the Illumina HiSeq platform. The original methods were these. PCR bias was computationally corrected using synthetic template baselines, reads within Hamming distance 2 were collapsed, and singletons that could not be merged were discarded. Reads were aligned against IMGT to assign V, D and J genes, CDR3 length and insertions or deletions at six rearrangement sites. Within each subset, clonotype counts were normalized to sorted cell number, and only after that were true diversity and Gini coefficients computed with the tcR R package. The overlap coefficient, calculated on TCRB nucleotide sequences, was used to quantify repertoire sharing. Out-of-frame TCRB sequences from naive cells were analyzed to stand in for the pre-selection repertoire. Imported from immuneACCESS, the table was reduced by TCRdb to in-frame sequences with V and J called. These copies leave out some clones; in studies compared against another copy, an unresolved V gene accounts for under half, and the cause of the remainder is not known. V, J and clone size derive from that table, while D and trimming were established from the DNA sequence. The sample records about 900,000 clones, roughly 15% of which are singletons. The leading ten clones occupy roughly 0.025% of the sample.

The clonotype originates from a woman aged 18-35 years in good health. The sample consisted of naive CD4+ T cells from blood. In the paper's terms, the cell subset or site label means: true naive CD4+ T cells. This receptor chain uses TRBV5-1 and TRBJ2-7, with TRBD2 identical over 9 junction bases. The CDR3 amino acid sequence is: CASSLVPAGGYEQYF. The bases read TGCGCCAGCAGCTTGGTCCCAGCGGGAGGTTACGAGCAGTACTTC.